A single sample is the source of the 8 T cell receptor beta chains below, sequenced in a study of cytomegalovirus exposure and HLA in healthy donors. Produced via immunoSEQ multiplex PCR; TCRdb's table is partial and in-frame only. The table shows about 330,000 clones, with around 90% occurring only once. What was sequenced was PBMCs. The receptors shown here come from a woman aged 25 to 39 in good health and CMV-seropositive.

This chain's CDR3 is CASSLGQASYEQYF. The DNA for the CDR3 is TGTGCCAGCAGTCTCGGACAGGCCTCCTACGAGCAGTACTTC. This chain uses TRBV27 with TRBJ2-7, with 7 positions matching TRBD1. CDR1 MNHEY and CDR2 SMNVEV come from the germline V gene (reference sequence). The CDR3 has 14 amino acids. After removal of 5 bases from V and 0 bases from J, the junction contained 4 bases not matched to a gene.

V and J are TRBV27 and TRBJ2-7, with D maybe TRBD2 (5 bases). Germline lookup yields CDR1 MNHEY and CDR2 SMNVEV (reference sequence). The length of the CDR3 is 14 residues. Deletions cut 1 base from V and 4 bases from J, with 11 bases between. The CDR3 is CASSLYGEHYEQYF. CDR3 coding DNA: TGTGCCAGCAGTTTATACGGGGAGCATTACGAGCAGTACTTC.

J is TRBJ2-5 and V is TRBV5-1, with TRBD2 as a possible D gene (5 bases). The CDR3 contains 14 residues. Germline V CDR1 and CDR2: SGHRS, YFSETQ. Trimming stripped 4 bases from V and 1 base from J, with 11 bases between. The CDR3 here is CASSLERAQETQYF. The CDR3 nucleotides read TGCGCCAGCAGCCTAGAGAGGGCCCAAGAGACCCAGTACTTC.

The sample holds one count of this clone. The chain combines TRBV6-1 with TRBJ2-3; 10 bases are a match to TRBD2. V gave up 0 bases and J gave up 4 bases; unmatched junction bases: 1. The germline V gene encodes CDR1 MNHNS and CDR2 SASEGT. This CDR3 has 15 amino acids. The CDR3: CASSEAAGGPDTQYF. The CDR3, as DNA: TGTGCCAGCAGTGAAGCAGCGGGGGGGCCAGATACGCAGTATTTT.

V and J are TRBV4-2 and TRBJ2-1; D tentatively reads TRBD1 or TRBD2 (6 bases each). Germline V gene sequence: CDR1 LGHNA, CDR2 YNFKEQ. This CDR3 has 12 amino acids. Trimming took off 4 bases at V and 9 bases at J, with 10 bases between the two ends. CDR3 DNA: TGTGCCAGCAGCCCCACGGGGGCTGAGCAGTTCTTC. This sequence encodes CASSPTGAEQFF.

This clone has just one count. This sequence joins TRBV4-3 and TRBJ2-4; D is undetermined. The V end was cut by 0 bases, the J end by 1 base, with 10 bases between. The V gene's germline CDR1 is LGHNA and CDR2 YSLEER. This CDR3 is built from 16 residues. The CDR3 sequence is CASSQDELLAKNIQYF. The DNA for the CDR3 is TGCGCCAGCAGCCAAGATGAATTGTTGGCCAAAAACATTCAGTACTTC.

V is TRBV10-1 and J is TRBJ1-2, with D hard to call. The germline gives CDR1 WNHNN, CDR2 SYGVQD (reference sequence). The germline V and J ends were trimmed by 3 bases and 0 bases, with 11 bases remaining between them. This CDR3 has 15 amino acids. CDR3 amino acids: CASSEGRWANYGYTF. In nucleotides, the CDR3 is TGCGCCAGCAGTGAAGGTAGATGGGCTAACTATGGCTACACCTTC.

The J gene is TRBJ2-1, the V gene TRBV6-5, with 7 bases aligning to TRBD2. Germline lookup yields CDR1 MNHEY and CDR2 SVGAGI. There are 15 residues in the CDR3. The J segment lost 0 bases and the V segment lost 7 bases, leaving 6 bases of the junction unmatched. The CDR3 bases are TGTGCCAGCAAAATACCGGGAGGCTCCTACAATGAGCAGTTCTTC. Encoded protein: CASKIPGGSYNEQFF.